The present T cell receptor beta chain was sequenced within a study of blood T cell repertoires in COVID-19. Study overall: PBMCs, B-cell-depleted T cells, or T cells were the source of the cDNA or gDNA that made up the material.

Participants came from 20 to 25 US areas, aged about 18 to 95 years. A case of COVID-19 had been met by exposed participants within 2 weeks before study entry. Authors' analysis steps: The assay estimated nucleated cells by amplifying reference gene primers. Sequenced by immunoSEQ multiplex PCR; TCRdb stores in-frame clones only, minus some. The V and J calls and clone size are taken from that table; D and trimming were inferred from the DNA. Of about 350,000 clones listed, about 88% were seen once; the top ten hold 0.95% to 1.1%. CDR1 is SGHTA, CDR2 FQGTGA, per germline. The CDR3 covers 14 residues. The germline V and J ends were trimmed by 3 bases and 6 bases, with 9 bases remaining between them.

This chain connects TRBV7-3 to TRBJ1-6, with D possibly being TRBD1 (6 bases). The source material was PBMCs or T cells enriched from blood (not recorded which). The origin of this receptor is a woman under 40 who had been exposed to COVID-19. Written as DNA, the CDR3 is TGTGCCAGCAGCTTCGGACAGAGTAATTCACCCCTCCACTTT. This encodes CASSFGQSNSPLHF. Variable domain in full (rest from reference TRBV7-3 and TRBJ1-6): GAGVSQTPSNKVTEKGKYVELRCDPISGHTALYWYRQSLGQGPEFLIYFQGTGAADDSGLPNDRFFAVRPEGSVSTLKIQRTERGDSAVYLCASSFGQSNSPLHFGNGTRLTVT.